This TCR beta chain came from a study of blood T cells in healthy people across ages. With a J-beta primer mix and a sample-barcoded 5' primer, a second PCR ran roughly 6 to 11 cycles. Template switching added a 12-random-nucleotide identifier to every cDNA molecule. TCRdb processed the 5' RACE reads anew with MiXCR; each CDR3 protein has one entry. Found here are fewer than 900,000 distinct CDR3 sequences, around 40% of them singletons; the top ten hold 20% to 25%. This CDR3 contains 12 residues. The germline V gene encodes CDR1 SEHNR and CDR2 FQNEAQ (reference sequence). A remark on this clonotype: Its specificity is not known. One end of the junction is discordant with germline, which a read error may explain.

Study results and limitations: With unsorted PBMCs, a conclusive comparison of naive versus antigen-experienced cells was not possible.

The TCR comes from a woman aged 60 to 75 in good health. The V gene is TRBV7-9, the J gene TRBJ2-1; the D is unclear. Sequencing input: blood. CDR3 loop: CACSSLGKEQFF. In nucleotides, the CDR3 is TGTGCCTGCAGCTCACTGGGCAAGGAGCAGTTCTTC.